What follows are 27 T cell receptor beta chains derived from one specimen sequenced in a study of cytomegalovirus exposure and HLA in healthy donors. Primers included in the PCR were 60 Vbeta and 13 Jbeta primers. Here immunoSEQ multiplex PCR was the method, and the copy in TCRdb shows in-frame clones only, minus some. The table shows under 90,000 clones, with 60% to 70% occurring only once. The material sequenced was PBMCs. The source is a man in his forties in good health and CMV-seropositive.

In its sample, this clone was seen a few times. V and J are TRBV5-4 and TRBJ1-1, with TRBD1 matching over 7 bases. Germline CDR1 reads SGHNT; CDR2 reads YYREEE (reference sequence). With V trimmed by 3 bases and J by 6 bases, 8 bases remained unmatched. This CDR3 is built from 14 residues. The CDR3, as DNA: TGTGCCAGCAGCTCTGGACAGGCGGGATCTGAAGCTTTCTTT. It is translated as CASSSGQAGSEAFF.

The rearrangement joins TRBV7-9 to TRBJ1-1, with 7 nucleotides matching TRBD1. Unmatched junction bases numbered 12, after V lost 11 bases and J lost 3 bases. Germline CDR1 SEHNR, CDR2 FQNEAQ (reference sequence). There are 14 residues in the CDR3. CDR3 loop: CASRGGARDTEAFF. The CDR3 nucleotides read TGTGCCTCCAGAGGGGGCGCTCGGGACACTGAAGCTTTCTTT.

V is TRBV18 and J is TRBJ1-1; TRBD1 matches at 8 bases. Germline CDR1 reads KGHSH; CDR2 reads LQKENI. The CDR3 contains 13 residues. V shed 8 bases and J 5 bases; nucleotides not matched to a gene: 7. This CDR3 reads CASRTGGRTEAFF. For the CDR3, the DNA is TGTGCCAGCAGAACAGGGGGGCGTACTGAAGCTTTCTTT.

V gene TRBV5-1 combines with J gene TRBJ2-3; D might be TRBD2 (6 bases). Germline V CDR1 and CDR2: SGHRS, YFSETQ. The V end was cut by 0 bases, the J end by 0 bases, with 11 bases between. This CDR3 spans 16 amino acids. The CDR3 nucleotides are TGCGCCAGCAGCTTGGGGCAGGGACTTAGCACAGATACGCAGTATTTT. Amino acids: CASSLGQGLSTDTQYF.

This clone was recorded at least ten times. V gene TRBV5-1 combines with J gene TRBJ2-7; 9 bases agree with TRBD1. CDR1 is SGHRS, CDR2 YFSETQ, per germline. Trimming removed 2 bases from V and 5 bases from J; junction bases left unmatched: 11. The CDR3 length is 16 residues. Here the CDR3 reads CASSLNLQGARNEQYF. The CDR3 bases are TGCGCCAGCAGCTTAAACCTACAGGGGGCGCGTAACGAGCAGTACTTC.

V gene TRBV7-3 combines with J gene TRBJ2-5; 10 bases match TRBD2. In germline, CDR1 is SGHTA, CDR2 FQGTGA. With 6 bases clipped from V and 5 bases from J, the junction kept 9 bases outside the gene matches. This CDR3 is built from 15 residues. CDR3 in amino acids: CASSSAGGPGETQYF. DNA of the CDR3: TGTGCCAGCAGTTCAGCGGGGGGGCCAGGGGAGACCCAGTACTTC.

Comment on this clone: The junction departs from germline at one end; a sequencing error may be responsible. The chain recombines TRBV4-1 with TRBJ2-2; a weak D match, TRBD2 (7 bases). Germline assignment: CDR1 MGHRA and CDR2 YSYEKL. The CDR3 is 17 residues long. CDR3 sequence reads: CASTQGGGARLSGELFF. Here the CDR3 DNA reads TGCGCCAGCACCCAAGGGGGAGGGGCGCGGTTATCCGGGGAGCTGTTTTTT.

The chain combines TRBV30 with TRBJ1-2; D is perhaps TRBD1 (6 bases). V lost 1 base, J lost 5 bases, and 11 bases lay in between. This CDR3 is built from 13 residues. Germline V CDR1 and CDR2: GTSNPN, SVGIG (reference sequence). The CDR3 region has the DNA TGTGCCTGGAGTGATGGACAGAGTTATGGCTACACCTTC. This encodes CAWSDGQSYGYTF.

The chain employs TRBV7-9 and TRBJ2-3; 11 nucleotides match TRBD2. Trimming removed 5 bases from V and 1 base from J; junction bases left unmatched: 5. The germline V gene encodes CDR1 SEHNR and CDR2 FQNEAQ (reference sequence). The CDR3 covers 16 residues. The DNA of the CDR3 is TGTGCCAGCAGCCTTAGCGGGGGGGCCCGCACAGATACGCAGTATTTT. It translates to CASSLSGGARTDTQYF.

The chain uses TRBV7-2 and TRBJ1-5, with a possible D match to TRBD1 (6 bases). This CDR3 contains 16 residues. The V gene lost 2 bases and the J gene lost 2 bases, with 13 bases spanning the gap. The V gene's germline CDR1 is SGHTA and CDR2 FQGNSA. CDR3 coding DNA: TGTGCCAGCAGCTTATTGGGGGGGCGGGGCAATCAGCCCCAGCATTTT. Amino acids: CASSLLGGRGNQPQHF.

V is TRBV2 and J is TRBJ1-5, with a tentative D call TRBD1 (5 bases). CDR1 and CDR2 from the germline V gene are SNHLY and FYNNEI. The CDR3 consists of 15 residues. V lost 6 bases and J lost 3, with 15 bases in between. CDR3 nucleotides: TGTGCCAGCAGGGGGGGGATGGGCAACAATCAGCCCCAGCATTTT. Translated, it gives CASRGGMGNNQPQHF.

This clone showed up just once. The V call is TRBV7-9, the J call TRBJ2-1, with TRBD1 as a possible D gene (5 bases). Germline CDR1 reads SEHNR; CDR2 reads FQNEAQ (reference sequence). The CDR3 runs to 13 residues. V was trimmed by 5 bases and J by 4 bases, leaving 9 bases between them. CDR3 in amino acids: CASSQDIYNEQFF. CDR3 in DNA: TGTGCCAGCAGCCAGGACATATACAATGAGCAGTTCTTC. Complete variable domain (other parts from reference TRBV7-9 and TRBJ2-1): DTGVSQNPRHKITKRGQNVTFRCDPISEHNRLYWYRQTLGQGPEFLTYFQNEAQLEKSRLLSDRFSAERPKGSFSTLEIQRTEQGDSAMYLCASSQDIYNEQFFGPGTRLTVL.

The rearrangement links TRBV2 to TRBJ2-1; TRBD1 aligns across 7 bases. The V and J ends lost 5 bases and 6 bases, in that order; junction bases with no gene match: 10. Germline loops: CDR1 SNHLY, CDR2 FYNNEI. The CDR3 sequence is 15 residues long. The CDR3 region has the DNA TGTGCCAGCAGTCCCCAGCCGGGACAGAGCAATGAGCAGTTCTTC. Translated: CASSPQPGQSNEQFF.

This clone was counted only a few times. The rearrangement links TRBV30 to TRBJ2-3, with a tentative D call TRBD2 (7 bases). The germline V gene has CDR1 GTSNPN and CDR2 SVGIG (reference sequence). This CDR3 has 16 residues. Trimming left V 0 bases short and J 6 bases short, with 19 bases between. CDR3 in amino acids: CAWSVLPGGRDDTQYF. The CDR3 DNA reads as TGTGCCTGGAGTGTATTACCGGGGGGCCGGGACGATACGCAGTATTTT.

The chain uses TRBV28 and TRBJ1-4; D not resolved. The CDR3 length is 13 residues. From germline, CDR1 is MDHEN and CDR2 SYDVKM. The germline V and J ends were trimmed by 10 bases and 8 bases, with 17 bases remaining between them. CDR3 nucleotides: TGTGCCATCCACGCGGGCCGCGCGGAAAAACTGTTTTTT. Residues: CAIHAGRAEKLFF. Full variable domain (remainder filled in from reference TRBV28 and TRBJ1-4): DVKVTQSSRYLVKRTGEKVFLECVQDMDHENMFWYRQDPGLGLRLIYFSYDVKMKEKGDIPEGYSVSREKKERFSLILESASTNQTSMYLCAIHAGRAEKLFFGSGTQLSVL.

V is TRBV4-2 and J is TRBJ1-2, with TRBD1 matching over 9 bases. This CDR3 spans 15 amino acids. The ends lost 0 bases at V and 6 bases at J; junction bases unmatched: 5. Germline V CDR1 and CDR2: LGHNA, YNFKEQ. DNA for the CDR3: TGTGCCAGCAGCCAAGATTCGGGACAGGGAGATGGCTACACCTTC. Translated, it gives CASSQDSGQGDGYTF.

This chain uses TRBV27 with TRBJ2-6; D not resolved. CDR1 MNHEY and CDR2 SMNVEV come from the germline V gene (reference sequence). V lost 4 bases to trimming and J lost 0 bases, with 22 bases between them. This CDR3 has 20 amino acids. The CDR3 DNA sequence: TGTGCCAGCAGTTCTTATGGTCCGAACTTTCAAGCCTCTGGGGCCAACGTCCTGACTTTC. Translated, it gives CASSSYGPNFQASGANVLTF.

CDR3 sequence reads: CSGGLLWNEQFF. In DNA, the CDR3 is TGCAGCGGGGGCCTGTTGTGGAATGAGCAGTTCTTC. The V gene is TRBV29-1, the J gene TRBJ2-1; possible D gene TRBD1, 5 bases. The CDR3 sequence is 12 residues long. Trimming shortened V by 7 bases and J by 7 bases, and 14 bases separated the two germline ends. Germline loops: CDR1 SQVTM, CDR2 ANQGSEA.

This clone was seen a handful of times. The gene calls are TRBV7-9 and TRBJ1-1, with TRBD1 as a possible D gene (5 bases). The CDR3 has 13 residues. Per the germline V gene, CDR1 is SEHNR and CDR2 is FQNEAQ (reference sequence). V was shortened by 5 bases and J by 4 bases, with 11 bases between the two germline ends. CDR3 bases: TGTGCCAGCAGCCTCCGGGGGGGCACTGAAGCTTTCTTT. Its translation is CASSLRGGTEAFF. Full variable domain (missing parts from reference TRBV7-9 and TRBJ1-1): DTGVSQNPRHKITKRGQNVTFRCDPISEHNRLYWYRQTLGQGPEFLTYFQNEAQLEKSRLLSDRFSAERPKGSFSTLEIQRTEQGDSAMYLCASSLRGGTEAFFGQGTRLTVV.

This chain links TRBV6-5 with TRBJ2-3; 9 bases fit TRBD2. Germline V CDR1 and CDR2: MNHEY, SVGAGI. Trimming removed 10 bases from V and 9 bases from J; junction bases left unmatched: 5. The CDR3 length is 11 residues. The CDR3 DNA reads TGTGCCACAGGCGGGGGGGGAACGCAGTATTTT. Amino acids: CATGGGGTQYF.

The CDR3 DNA follows: TGCGCCAGCAGCTTGTCTAGGGAGGGGAGTGGGGTAAATCAGCCCCAGCATTTT. Translated, it gives CASSLSREGSGVNQPQHF. J is TRBJ1-5 and V is TRBV5-1; TRBD1 might be the D (5 bases). The CDR3 extends over 18 amino acids. Deletions cut 1 base from V and 4 bases from J, with 21 bases between. CDR1 is SGHRS, CDR2 YFSETQ, per germline. The full variable domain, in which reference TRBV5-1 and TRBJ1-5 provide the parts outside the CDR3, is KAGVTQTPRYLIKTRGQQVTLSCSPISGHRSVSWYQQTPGQGLQFLFEYFSETQRNKGNFPGRFSGRQFSNSRSEMNVSTLELGDSALYLCASSLSREGSGVNQPQHFGDGTRLSIL.

This rearrangement joins TRBV15 to TRBJ2-1; 10 bases align to TRBD2. The J segment lost 8 bases and the V segment lost 0 bases, leaving 13 bases of the junction unmatched. The CDR3 has 18 amino acids. Per germline, CDR1 LNHNV and CDR2 YYDKDF (reference sequence). CDR3 DNA: TGTGCCACCAGCAGAGACCAGAGCCTAGCGGGAGTTGTCGATGAGCAGTTCTTC. Its translation: CATSRDQSLAGVVDEQFF.

The rearrangement joins TRBV11-3 to TRBJ1-1; no reliable D call. The CDR3 sequence is 13 residues long. Trimming stripped 1 base from V and 3 bases from J, with 6 bases between. CDR1 SGHNT and CDR2 YENEEA come from the germline V gene. The CDR3: CASSLGPDTEAFF. For the CDR3, the DNA is TGTGCCAGCAGCTTAGGTCCGGACACTGAAGCTTTCTTT.

By share, this clone ranks as medium-sized (0.01 to 0.1%). The CDR3 sequence: CASSRQGGSYEQYF. The CDR3 DNA follows: TGTGCCAGCAGCCGACAGGGGGGCTCCTACGAGCAGTACTTC. The chain employs TRBV5-4 and TRBJ2-7; 9 bases line up with TRBD1. Losses at the gene ends were 4 bases for V and 0 bases for J; bases not matched to a gene: 2. The CDR3 is made up of 14 amino acids. Per germline, CDR1 SGHNT and CDR2 YYREEE (reference sequence).

This chain joins TRBV5-1 and TRBJ1-1, with 7 bases matching TRBD1. Germline V gene lookup returns CDR1 SGHRS and CDR2 YFSETQ. CDR3 size: 14 residues. J was trimmed by 1 base and V by 6 bases; bases with no gene match: 6. Here the CDR3 DNA reads TGCGCCAGCAACTGGGGACAGCAGAACACTGAAGCTTTCTTT. It translates to CASNWGQQNTEAFF.

This clone was seen a single time. Other DNA sequences from this sample encode an identical CDR3 as well. V is TRBV27 and J is TRBJ2-3, with 7 bases identical to TRBD2. The V gene's germline CDR1 is MNHEY and CDR2 SMNVEV (reference sequence). After removal of 5 bases from V and 0 bases from J, the junction contained 5 bases not matched to a gene. The CDR3 length is 15 residues. CDR3 coding DNA: TGTGCCAGCAGTAGCCTAGCGGCTAGCACAGATACGCAGTATTTT. Translation gives CASSSLAASTDTQYF.

Only one count was recorded for this clone. This chain links TRBV6-5 with TRBJ1-1; unclear D gene. The CDR3 is 14 residues long. The V end was cut by 6 bases, the J end by 1 base, with 12 bases between. Per germline, CDR1 MNHEY and CDR2 SVGAGI. The DNA for the CDR3 is TGTGCCAGCAGCCCTGTTTCCGGGAACACTGAAGCTTTCTTT. As protein: CASSPVSGNTEAFF.